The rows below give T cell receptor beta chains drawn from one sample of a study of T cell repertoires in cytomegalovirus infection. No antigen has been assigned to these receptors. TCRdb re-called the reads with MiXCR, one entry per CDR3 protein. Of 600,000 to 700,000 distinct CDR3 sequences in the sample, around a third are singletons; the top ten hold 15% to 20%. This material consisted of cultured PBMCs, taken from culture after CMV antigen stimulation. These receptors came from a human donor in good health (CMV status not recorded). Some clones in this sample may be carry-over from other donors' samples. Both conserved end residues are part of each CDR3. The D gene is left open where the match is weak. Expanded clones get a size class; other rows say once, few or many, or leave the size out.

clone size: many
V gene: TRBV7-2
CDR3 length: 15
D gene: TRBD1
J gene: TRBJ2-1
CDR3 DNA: TGTGCCAGCAGCTTAGTAGGGACAGGGCACAATGAGCAGTTCTTC
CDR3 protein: CASSLVGTGHNEQFF

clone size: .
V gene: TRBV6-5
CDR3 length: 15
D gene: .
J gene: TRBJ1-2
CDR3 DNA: TGTGCCAGCAGCCGAGCCGGGACTCCGGCGGATGGCTACACCTTC
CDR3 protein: CASSRAGTPADGYTF

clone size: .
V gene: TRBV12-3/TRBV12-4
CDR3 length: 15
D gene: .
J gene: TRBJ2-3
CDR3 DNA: TGTGCCAGCAGTTTTGTCAGGGCCGGTACAGATACGCAGTATTTT
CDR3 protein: CASSFVRAGTDTQYF

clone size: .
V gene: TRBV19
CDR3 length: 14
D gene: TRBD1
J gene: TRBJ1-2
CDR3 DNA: TGTGCCAGTAGTATATCCGGGACAGACTATGGCTACACCTTC
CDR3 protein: CASSISGTDYGYTF

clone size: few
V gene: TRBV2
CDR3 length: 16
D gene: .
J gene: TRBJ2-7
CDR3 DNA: TGTGCCAGCAGTGAACTTCTGGGCAGGGAGGCCTACGAGCAGTACTTC
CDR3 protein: CASSELLGREAYEQYF

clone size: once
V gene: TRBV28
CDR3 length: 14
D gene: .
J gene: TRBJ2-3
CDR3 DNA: TGTGCCAGCAGTTCGTCTAGGGCCCCAGATACGCAGTATTTT
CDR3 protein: CASSSSRAPDTQYF

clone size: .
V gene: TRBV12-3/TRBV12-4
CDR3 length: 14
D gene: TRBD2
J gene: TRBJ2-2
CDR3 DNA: TGTGCAAGCCGGCTAGCGGGAGGAACCAGGGAGCTGTTTTTT
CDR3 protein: CASRLAGGTRELFF

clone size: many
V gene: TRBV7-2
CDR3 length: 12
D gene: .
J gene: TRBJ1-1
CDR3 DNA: TGTGCCAGCAGCTCAGTGAACACTGAAGCTTTCTTT
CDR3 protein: CASSSVNTEAFF

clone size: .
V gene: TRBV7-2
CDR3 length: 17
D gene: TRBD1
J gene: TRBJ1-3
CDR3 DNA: TGTGCCAGCAACCACGGGACAGCCGATTCTTCTGGAAACACCATATATTTT
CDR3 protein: CASNHGTADSSGNTIYF

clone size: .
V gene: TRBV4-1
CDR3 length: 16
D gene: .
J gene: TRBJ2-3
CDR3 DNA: TGCGCCAGCAGCCAAGAGGGATTACTTAGCACAGATACGCAGTATTTT
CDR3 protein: CASSQEGLLSTDTQYF

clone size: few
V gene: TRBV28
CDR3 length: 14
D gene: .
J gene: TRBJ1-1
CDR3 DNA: TGTGCCAGCAGCTCCAGATGGGCGAACACTGAAGCTTTCTTT
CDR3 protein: CASSSRWANTEAFF

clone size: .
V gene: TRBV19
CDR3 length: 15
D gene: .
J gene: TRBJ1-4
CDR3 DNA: TGTGCCAGTAGTATAGAAGGAAGGACCGGGGAAAAACTGTTTTTT
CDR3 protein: CASSIEGRTGEKLFF

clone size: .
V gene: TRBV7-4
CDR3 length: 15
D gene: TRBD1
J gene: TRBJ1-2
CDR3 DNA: TGTGCCAGCAGCTTAGAAGGGACAGGGGGCCGTGGCTACACCTTC
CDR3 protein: CASSLEGTGGRGYTF

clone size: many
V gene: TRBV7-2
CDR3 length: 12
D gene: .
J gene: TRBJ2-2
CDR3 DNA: TGTGCCACCGAGCCGAACACCGGGGAGCTGTTTTTT
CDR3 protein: CATEPNTGELFF

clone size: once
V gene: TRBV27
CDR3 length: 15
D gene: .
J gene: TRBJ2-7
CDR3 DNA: TGTGCCAGCAGTTTATATCGAAACTCCCACTACGAGCAGTACTTC
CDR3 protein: CASSLYRNSHYEQYF

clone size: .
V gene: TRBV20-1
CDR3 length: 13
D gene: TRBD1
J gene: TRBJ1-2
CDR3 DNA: TGCAGTGCGGACAGGGGGCCTGACTATGGCTACACCTTC
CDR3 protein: CSADRGPDYGYTF

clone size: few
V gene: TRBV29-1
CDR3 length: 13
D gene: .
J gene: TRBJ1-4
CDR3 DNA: TGCAGCGTTGGTAGGGACGGAAATGAAAAACTGTTTTTT
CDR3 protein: CSVGRDGNEKLFF

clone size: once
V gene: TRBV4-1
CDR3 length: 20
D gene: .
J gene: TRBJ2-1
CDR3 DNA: TGCGCCAGCAGCCCCGGCGGGACATGGGGGTCGAGGGGCTCCTACAATGAGCAGTTCTTC
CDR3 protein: CASSPGGTWGSRGSYNEQFF

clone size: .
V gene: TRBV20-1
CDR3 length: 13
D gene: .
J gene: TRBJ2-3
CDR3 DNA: TGCAGTGCCCCAAGTACTAGCACAGATACGCAGTATTTT
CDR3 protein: CSAPSTSTDTQYF

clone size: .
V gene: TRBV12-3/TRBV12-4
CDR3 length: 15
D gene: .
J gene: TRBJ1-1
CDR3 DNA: TGTGCCAGCAGTCACCGACCCCTGAGGGGCACTGAAGCTTTCTTT
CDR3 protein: CASSHRPLRGTEAFF

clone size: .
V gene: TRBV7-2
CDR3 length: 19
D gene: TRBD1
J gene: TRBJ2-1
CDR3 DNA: TGTGCCAGCAGCTTTAGGGGACAGGGGAATTCAAGGACTAGCAATGAGCAGTTCTTC
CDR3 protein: CASSFRGQGNSRTSNEQFF

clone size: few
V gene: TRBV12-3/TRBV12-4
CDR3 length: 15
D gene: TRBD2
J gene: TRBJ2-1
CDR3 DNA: TGTGCCAGCAGTTCGGGGGGGGGCGGGGGAGGTGAGCAGTTCTTC
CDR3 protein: CASSSGGGGGGEQFF

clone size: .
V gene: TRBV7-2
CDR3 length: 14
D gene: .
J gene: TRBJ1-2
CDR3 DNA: TGTGCCAGCAGCCCCGATCCGGGGGGCTATGGCTACACCTTC
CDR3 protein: CASSPDPGGYGYTF

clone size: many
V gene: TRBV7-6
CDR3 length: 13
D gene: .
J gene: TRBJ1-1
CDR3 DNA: TGTGCCAGCAGCTCACGGGGGGTCACTGAAGCTTTCTTT
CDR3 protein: CASSSRGVTEAFF

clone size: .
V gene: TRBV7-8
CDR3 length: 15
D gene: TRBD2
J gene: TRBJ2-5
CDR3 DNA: TGTGCCAGCAGCTCCTTAGCGGGGGCGCAAGAGACCCAGTACTTC
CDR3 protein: CASSSLAGAQETQYF

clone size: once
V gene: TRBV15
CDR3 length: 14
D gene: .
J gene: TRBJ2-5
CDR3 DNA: TGTGCCACCAGCAGAGTCCGTCCAGGAGAGACCCAGTACTTC
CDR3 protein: CATSRVRPGETQYF

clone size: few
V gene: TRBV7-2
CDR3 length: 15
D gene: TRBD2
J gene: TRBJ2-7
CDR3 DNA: TGTGCCAGCAGCCTAGCGGGGGGGGTAATCTACGAGCAGTACTTC
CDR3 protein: CASSLAGGVIYEQYF

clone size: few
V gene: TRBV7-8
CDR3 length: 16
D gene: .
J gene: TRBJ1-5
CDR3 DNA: TGTGCCAGCAGCTGGGGGCAGGGGCGGTTTAATCAGCCCCAGCATTTT
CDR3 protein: CASSWGQGRFNQPQHF

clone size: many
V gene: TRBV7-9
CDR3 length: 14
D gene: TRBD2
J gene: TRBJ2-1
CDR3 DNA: TGTGCCAGCAGCGAGGGACGGGACTACCATGAGCAGTTCTTC
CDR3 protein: CASSEGRDYHEQFF

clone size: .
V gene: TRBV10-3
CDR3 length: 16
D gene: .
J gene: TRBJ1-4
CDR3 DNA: TGTGCCATCAGTGAGTCGAATGGCAGGGAGGGCGAAAAACTGTTTTTT
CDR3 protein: CAISESNGREGEKLFF

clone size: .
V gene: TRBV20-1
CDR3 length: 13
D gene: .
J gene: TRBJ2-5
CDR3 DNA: TGCAGTGCTAGGGGGTCCTCAGAAGAGACCCAGTACTTC
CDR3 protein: CSARGSSEETQYF

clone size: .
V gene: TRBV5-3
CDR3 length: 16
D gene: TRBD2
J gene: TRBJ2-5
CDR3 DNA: TGTGCCAGCAGCGTGCTGAGTGGCGGGGGCCAAGAGACCCAGTACTTC
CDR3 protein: CASSVLSGGGQETQYF

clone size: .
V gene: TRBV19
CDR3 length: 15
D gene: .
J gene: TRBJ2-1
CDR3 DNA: TGTGCCAGTAGTAAACAACCGAGCTCCTACAATGAGCAGTTCTTC
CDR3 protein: CASSKQPSSYNEQFF

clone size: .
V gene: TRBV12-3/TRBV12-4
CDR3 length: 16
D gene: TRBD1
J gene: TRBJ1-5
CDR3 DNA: TGTGCCAGCAGTCTCTCACCCGGGACAGTCAATCAGCCCCAGCATTTT
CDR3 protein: CASSLSPGTVNQPQHF

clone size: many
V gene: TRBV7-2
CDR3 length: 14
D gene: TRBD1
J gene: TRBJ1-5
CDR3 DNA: TGTGCCAGCAGCTCCCGGACAGGGGATCAGCCCCAGCATTTT
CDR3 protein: CASSSRTGDQPQHF

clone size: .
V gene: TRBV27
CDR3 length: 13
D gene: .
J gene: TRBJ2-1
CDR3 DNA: TGTGCCAGCAGCCCTCAGAATGCGAATGAGCAGTTCTTC
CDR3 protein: CASSPQNANEQFF

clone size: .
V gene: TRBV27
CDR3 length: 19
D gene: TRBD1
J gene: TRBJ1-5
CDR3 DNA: TGTGCCAGCAGAGGGTCCGGGACAGGAGGAATCCTGGGCAATCAGCCCCAGCATTTT
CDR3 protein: CASRGSGTGGILGNQPQHF

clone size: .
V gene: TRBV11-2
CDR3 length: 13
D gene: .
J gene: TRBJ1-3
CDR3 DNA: TGTGCCAGCACGGCGAACTCTGGAAACACCATATATTTT
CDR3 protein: CASTANSGNTIYF

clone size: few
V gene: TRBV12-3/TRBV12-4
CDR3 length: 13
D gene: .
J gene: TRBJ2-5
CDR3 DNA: TGTGCCAGCAGTTTCGGGGGTTTTGAGACCCAGTACTTC
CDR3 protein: CASSFGGFETQYF

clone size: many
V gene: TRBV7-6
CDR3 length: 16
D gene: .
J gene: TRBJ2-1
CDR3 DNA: TGTGCCAGCAGCTTGATGACTAAAAGCTCCTACAATGAGCAGTTCTTC
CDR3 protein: CASSLMTKSSYNEQFF

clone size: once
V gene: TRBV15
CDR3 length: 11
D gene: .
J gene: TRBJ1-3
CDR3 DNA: TGTGCCACGAAAGATGGAAACACCATATATTTT
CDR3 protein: CATKDGNTIYF

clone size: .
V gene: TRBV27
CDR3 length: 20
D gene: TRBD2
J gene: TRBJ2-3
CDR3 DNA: TGTGCCAGCAGTTTAGGAATCCCGGGACTAGCGGGGGGGCCTACAGATACGCAGTATTTT
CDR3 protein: CASSLGIPGLAGGPTDTQYF

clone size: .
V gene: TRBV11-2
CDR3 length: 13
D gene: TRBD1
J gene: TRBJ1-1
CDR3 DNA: TGTGCCAGCAGCACCTGGGACAGGGACGAAGCTTTCTTT
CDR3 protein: CASSTWDRDEAFF

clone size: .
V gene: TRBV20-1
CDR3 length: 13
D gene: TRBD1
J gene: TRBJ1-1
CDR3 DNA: TGCAGTGCTAGAGACTTCAGGGGGACTGAAGCTTTCTTT
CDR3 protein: CSARDFRGTEAFF

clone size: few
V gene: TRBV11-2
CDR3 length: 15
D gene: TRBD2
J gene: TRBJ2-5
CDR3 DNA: TGTGCCAGCAGCTTCGGAGCGGGAGCCAGCGAGACCCAGTACTTC
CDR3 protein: CASSFGAGASETQYF

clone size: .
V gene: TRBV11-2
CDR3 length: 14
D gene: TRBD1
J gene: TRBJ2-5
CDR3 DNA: TGTGCCAGCAGCTCACAGGGGGCGGTGGAGACCCAGTACTTC
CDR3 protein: CASSSQGAVETQYF

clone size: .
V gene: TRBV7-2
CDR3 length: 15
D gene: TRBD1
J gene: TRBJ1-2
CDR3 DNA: TGTGCCAGCAGCTCCGAATCAGGGGGTAGAAATGGCTACACCTTC
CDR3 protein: CASSSESGGRNGYTF

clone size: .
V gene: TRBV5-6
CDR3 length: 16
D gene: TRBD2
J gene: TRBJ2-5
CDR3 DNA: TGTGCCAGCAGCTTGCAACGGGCGGGGGGACGGGAGACCCAGTACTTC
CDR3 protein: CASSLQRAGGRETQYF

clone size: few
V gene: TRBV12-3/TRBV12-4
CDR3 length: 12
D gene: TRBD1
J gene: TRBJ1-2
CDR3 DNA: TGTGCCAGCAATACAGGGGACTATGGCTACACCTTC
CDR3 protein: CASNTGDYGYTF

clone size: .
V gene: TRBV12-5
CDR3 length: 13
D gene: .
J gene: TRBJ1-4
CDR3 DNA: TGTGCTAGTGGTCTCTGGGAGGATGAAAAACTGTTTTTT
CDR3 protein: CASGLWEDEKLFF

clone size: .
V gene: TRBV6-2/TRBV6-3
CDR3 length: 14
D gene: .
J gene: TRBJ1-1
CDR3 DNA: TGTGCCAGCATGAACCCAGGTTGGGACACTGAAGCTTTCTTT
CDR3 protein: CASMNPGWDTEAFF

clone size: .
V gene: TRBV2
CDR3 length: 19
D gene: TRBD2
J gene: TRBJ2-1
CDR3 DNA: TGTGCCAGCAGTGAGGGGTGGACTAGCGCTGTTATGGACTACAATGAGCAGTTCTTC
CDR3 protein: CASSEGWTSAVMDYNEQFF

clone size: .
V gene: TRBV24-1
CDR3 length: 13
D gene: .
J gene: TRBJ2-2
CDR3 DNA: TGTGCCACCAGTGATTCCCCCCGGGAGGAGCTGTTTTTT
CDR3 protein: CATSDSPREELFF